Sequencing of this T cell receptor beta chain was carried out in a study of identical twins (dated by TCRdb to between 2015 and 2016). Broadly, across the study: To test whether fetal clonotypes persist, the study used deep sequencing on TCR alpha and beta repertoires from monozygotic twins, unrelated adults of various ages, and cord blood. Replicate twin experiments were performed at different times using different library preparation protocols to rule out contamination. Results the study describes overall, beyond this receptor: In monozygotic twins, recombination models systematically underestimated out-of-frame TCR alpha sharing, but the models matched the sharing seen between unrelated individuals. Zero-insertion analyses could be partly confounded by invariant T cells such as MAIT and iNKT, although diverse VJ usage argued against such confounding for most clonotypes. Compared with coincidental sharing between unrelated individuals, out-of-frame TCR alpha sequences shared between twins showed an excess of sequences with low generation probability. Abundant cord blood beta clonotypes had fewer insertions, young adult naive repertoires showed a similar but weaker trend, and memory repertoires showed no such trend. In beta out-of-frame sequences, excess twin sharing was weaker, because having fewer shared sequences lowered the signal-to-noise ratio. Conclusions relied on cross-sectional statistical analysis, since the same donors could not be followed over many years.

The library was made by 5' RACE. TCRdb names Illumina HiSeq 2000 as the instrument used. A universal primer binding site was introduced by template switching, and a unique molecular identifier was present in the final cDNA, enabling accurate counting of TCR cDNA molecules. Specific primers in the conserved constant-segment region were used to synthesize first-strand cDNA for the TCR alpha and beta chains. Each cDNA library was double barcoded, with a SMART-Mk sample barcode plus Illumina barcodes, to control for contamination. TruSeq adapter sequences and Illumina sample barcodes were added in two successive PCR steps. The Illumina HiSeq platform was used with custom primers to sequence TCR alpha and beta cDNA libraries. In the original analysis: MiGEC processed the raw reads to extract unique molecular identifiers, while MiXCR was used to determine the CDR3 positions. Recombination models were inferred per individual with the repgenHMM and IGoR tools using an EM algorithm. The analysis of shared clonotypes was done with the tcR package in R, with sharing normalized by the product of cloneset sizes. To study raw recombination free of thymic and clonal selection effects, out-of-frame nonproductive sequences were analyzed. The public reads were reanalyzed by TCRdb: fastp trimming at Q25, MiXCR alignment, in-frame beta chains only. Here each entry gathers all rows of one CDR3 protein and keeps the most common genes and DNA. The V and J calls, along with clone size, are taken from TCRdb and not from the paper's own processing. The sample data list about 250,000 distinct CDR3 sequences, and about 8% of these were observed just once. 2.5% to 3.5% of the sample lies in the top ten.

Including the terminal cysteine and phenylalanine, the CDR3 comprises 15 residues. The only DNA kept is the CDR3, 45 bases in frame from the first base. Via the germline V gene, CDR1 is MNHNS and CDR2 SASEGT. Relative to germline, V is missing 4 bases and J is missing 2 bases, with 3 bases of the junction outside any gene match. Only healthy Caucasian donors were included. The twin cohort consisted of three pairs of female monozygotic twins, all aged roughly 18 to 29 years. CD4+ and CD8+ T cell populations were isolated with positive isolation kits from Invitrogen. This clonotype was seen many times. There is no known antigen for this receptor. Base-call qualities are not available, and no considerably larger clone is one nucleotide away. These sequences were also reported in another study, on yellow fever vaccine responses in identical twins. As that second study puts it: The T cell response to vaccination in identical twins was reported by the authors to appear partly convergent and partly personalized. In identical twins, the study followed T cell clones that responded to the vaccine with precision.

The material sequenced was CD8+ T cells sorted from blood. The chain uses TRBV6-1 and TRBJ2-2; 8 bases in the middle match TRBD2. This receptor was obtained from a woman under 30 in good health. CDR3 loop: CASSVAGFNTGELFF. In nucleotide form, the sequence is TGTGCCAGCAGTGTAGCGGGATTTAACACCGGGGAGCTGTTTTTT.